This TCR beta chain was sequenced during a study of blood T cells in healthy people across ages. Comment on this clonotype: Antigen: not known.

Between the trimmed V and J ends, which lost 3 bases and 4 bases, there was a span of 9 bases. Germline V gene data show CDR1 as LGHNA and CDR2 as YSLEER. CDR3 length: 14 amino acids. Study-wide results and limits: Across samples, TCR beta diversity tracked strongly with naive T cell percentage. Diversity estimates from one million T cells were considered underestimates.

Using a J-beta primer mix together with a sample-barcoded 5' primer, a second PCR was run for roughly 6 to 11 cycles. TCRdb fed the 5' RACE reads into MiXCR, producing one record per CDR3 protein. Here the sample spans some 1.5 million distinct CDR3 sequences, 28% being singletons. The chain is built from TRBV4-3 and TRBJ1-4; D unresolved. Sequenced input: blood. This clonotype was obtained from a woman aged 25 to 39 in good health. Here the CDR3 reads CASSHDIVNEKLFF. Written as DNA, the CDR3 is TGCGCCAGCAGCCATGACATAGTTAATGAAAAACTGTTTTTT.